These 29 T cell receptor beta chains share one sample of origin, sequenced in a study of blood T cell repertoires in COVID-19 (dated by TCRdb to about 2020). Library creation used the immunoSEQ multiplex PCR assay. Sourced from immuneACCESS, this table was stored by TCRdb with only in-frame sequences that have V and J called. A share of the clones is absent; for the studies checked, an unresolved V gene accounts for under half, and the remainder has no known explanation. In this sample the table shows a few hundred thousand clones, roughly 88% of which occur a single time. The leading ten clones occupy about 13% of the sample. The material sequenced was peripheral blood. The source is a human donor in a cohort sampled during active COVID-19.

The DNA of the CDR3 is TGCGCCAGCGAACTCCGAGGGACAGGGGAGTTCTACGAGCAGTACTTC. This gives the protein CASELRGTGEFYEQYF. J is TRBJ2-7 and V is TRBV4-1; the match to TRBD1 covers 10 bases. Trimming cost V 8 bases and J 3 bases; bases outside gene matches: 13. Germline values: CDR1 MGHRA, CDR2 YSYEKL. The CDR3 is 16 residues long.

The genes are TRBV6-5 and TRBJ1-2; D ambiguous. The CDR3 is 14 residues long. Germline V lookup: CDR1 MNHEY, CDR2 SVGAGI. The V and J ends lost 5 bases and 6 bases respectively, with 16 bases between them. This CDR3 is CASSPRTGRDGYTF. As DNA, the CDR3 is TGTGCCAGCAGTCCCCGGACCGGGAGGGATGGCTACACCTTC.

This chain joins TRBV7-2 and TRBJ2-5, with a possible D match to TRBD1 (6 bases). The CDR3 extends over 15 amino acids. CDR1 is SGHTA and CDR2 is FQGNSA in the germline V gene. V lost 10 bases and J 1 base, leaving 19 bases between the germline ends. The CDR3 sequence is CAIDIRGRFQETQYF. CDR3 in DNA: TGTGCCATAGATATCAGGGGAAGGTTCCAAGAGACCCAGTACTTC.

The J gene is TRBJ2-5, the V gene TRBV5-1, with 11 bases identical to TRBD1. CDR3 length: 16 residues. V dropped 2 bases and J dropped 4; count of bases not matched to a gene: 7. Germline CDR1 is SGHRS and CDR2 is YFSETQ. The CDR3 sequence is CASSFLDRGPLETQYF. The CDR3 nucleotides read TGCGCCAGCAGCTTCTTGGACAGGGGGCCTCTAGAGACCCAGTACTTC.

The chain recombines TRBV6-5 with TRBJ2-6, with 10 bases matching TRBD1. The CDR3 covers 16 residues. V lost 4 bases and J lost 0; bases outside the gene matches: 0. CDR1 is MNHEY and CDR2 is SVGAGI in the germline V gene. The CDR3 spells CASSWDRGSGANVLTF. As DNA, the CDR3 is TGTGCCAGCAGTTGGGACAGGGGCTCTGGGGCCAACGTCCTGACTTTC.

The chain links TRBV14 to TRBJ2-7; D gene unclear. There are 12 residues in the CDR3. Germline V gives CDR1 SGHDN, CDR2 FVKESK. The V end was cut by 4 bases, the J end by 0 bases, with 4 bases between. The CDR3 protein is CASSPFSYEQYF. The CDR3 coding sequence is TGTGCCAGCAGCCCCTTCTCCTACGAGCAGTACTTC. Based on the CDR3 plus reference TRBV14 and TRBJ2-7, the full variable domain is EAGVTQFPSHSVIEKGQTVTLRCDPISGHDNLYWYRRVMGKEIKFLLHFVKESKQDESGMPNNRFLAERTGGTYSTLKVQPAELEDSGVYFCASSPFSYEQYFGPGTRLTVT.

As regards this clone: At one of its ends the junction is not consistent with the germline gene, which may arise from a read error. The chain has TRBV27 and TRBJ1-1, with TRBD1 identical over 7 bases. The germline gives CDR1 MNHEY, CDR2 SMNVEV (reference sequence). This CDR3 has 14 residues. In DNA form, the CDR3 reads TGTGCCAGCAGATTATCGGCAGGGGGCACTGAAGCTTTCTTT. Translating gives CASRLSAGGTEAFF.

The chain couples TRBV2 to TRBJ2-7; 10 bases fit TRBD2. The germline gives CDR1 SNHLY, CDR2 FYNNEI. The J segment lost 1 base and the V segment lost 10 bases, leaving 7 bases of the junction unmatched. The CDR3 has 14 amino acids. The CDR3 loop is CATIASGRSYEQYF. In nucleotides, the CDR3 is TGTGCCACAATCGCTAGCGGGAGATCCTACGAGCAGTACTTC.

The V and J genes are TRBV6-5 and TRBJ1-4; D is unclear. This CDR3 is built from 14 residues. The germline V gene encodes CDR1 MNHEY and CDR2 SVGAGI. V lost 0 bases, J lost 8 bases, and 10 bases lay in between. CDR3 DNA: TGTGCCAGCAGTTACTCGAGCCGGGTGGAAAAACTGTTTTTT. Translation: CASSYSSRVEKLFF.

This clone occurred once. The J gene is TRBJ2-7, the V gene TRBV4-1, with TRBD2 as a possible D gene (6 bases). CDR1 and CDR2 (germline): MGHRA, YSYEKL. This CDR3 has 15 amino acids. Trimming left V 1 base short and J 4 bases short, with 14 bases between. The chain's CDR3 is CASSQVEGSGYEQYF. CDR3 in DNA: TGCGCCAGCAGCCAAGTGGAAGGCAGCGGGTACGAGCAGTACTTC.

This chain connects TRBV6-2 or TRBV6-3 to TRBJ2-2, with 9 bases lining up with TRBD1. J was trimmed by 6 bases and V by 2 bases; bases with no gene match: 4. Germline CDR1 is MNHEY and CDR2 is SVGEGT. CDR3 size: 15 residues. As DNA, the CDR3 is TGTGCCAGCAGTTACCGACAGGGGGGGTCCGGGGAGCTGTTTTTT. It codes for CASSYRQGGSGELFF.

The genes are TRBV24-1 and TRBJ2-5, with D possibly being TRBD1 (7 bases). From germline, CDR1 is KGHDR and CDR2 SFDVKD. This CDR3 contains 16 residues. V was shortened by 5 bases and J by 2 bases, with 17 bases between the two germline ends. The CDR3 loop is CATSVGGGGGQETQYF. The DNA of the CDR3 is TGTGCCACCAGTGTCGGCGGAGGGGGCGGGCAAGAGACCCAGTACTTC.

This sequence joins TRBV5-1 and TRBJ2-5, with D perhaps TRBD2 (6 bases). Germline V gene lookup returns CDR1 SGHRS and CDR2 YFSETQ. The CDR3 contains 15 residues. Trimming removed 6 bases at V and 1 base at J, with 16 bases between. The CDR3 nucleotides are TGCGCCAGCATGCGGAATAGCGGAATCCAAGAGACCCAGTACTTC. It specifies CASMRNSGIQETQYF.

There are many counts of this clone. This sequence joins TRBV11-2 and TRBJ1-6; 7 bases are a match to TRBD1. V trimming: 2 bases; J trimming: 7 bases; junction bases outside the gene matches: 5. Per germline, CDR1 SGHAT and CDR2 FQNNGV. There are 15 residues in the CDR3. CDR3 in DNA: TGTGCCAGCAGCTTAATCGGACAGGCGAATTCACCCCTCCACTTT. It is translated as CASSLIGQANSPLHF.

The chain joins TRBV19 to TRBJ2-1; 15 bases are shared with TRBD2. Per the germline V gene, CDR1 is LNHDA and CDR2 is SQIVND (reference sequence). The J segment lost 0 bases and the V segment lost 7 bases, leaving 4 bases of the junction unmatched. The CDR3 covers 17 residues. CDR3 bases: TGTGCCAGTACCGGACTAGCGGGAGGGTTCTCCTACAATGAGCAGTTCTTC. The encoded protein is CASTGLAGGFSYNEQFF.

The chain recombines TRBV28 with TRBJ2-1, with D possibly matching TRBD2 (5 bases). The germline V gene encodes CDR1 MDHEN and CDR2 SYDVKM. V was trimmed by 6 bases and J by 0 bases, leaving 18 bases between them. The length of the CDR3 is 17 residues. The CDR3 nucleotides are TGTGCCAGCAGCTCTATGCGGGCCGGGGTCTCCTACAATGAGCAGTTCTTC. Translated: CASSSMRAGVSYNEQFF.

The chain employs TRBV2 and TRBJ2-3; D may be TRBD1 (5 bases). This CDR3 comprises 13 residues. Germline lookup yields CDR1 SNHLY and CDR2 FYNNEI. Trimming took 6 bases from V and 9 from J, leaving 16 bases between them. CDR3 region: CASRRQPPGTQYF. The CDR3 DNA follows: TGTGCCAGCAGACGACAGCCGCCGGGCACGCAGTATTTT. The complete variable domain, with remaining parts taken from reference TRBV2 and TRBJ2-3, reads EPEVTQTPSHQVTQMGQEVILRCVPISNHLYFYWYRQILGQKVEFLVSFYNNEISEKSEIFDDQFSVERPDGSNFTLKIRSTKLEDSAMYFCASRRQPPGTQYFGPGTRLTVL.

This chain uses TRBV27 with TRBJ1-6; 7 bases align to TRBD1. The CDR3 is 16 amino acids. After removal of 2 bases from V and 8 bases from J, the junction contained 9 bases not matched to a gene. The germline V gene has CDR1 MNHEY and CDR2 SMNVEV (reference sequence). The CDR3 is CASSLTAGTAYSPLHF. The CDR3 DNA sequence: TGTGCCAGCAGTTTAACTGCGGGGACAGCCTATTCACCCCTCCACTTT.

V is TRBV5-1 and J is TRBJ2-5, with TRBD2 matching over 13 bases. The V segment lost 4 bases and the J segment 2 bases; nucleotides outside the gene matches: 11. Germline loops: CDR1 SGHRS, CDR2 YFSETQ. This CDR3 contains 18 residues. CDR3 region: CASSGGLAGRGRQETQYF. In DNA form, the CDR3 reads TGCGCCAGCAGCGGGGGACTAGCGGGAAGGGGACGACAAGAGACCCAGTACTTC.

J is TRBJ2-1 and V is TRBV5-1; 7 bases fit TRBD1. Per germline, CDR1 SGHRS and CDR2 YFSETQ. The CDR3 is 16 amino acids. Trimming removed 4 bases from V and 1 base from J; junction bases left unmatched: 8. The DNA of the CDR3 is TGCGCCAGCAGCGTCCAGGGACAGACATCCTACAATGAGCAGTTCTTC. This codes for CASSVQGQTSYNEQFF.

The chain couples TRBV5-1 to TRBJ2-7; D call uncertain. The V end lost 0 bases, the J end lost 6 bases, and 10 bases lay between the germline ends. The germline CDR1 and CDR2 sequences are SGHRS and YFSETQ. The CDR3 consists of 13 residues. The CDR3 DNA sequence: TGCGCCAGCAGCTTGGCGGCAGGATCCGAGCAGTACTTC. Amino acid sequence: CASSLAAGSEQYF.

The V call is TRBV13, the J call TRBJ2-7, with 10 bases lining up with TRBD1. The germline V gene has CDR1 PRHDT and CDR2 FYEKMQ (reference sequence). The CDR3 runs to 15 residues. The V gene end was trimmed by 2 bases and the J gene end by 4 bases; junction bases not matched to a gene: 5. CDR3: CASSLRGQGLYEQYF. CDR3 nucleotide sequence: TGTGCCAGCAGCTTACGGGGACAGGGGCTGTACGAGCAGTACTTC. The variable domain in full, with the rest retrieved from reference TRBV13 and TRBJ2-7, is AAGVIQSPRHLIKEKRETATLKCYPIPRHDTVYWYQQGPGQDPQFLISFYEKMQSDKGSIPDRFSAQQFSDYHSELNMSSLELGDSALYFCASSLRGQGLYEQYFGPGTRLTVT.

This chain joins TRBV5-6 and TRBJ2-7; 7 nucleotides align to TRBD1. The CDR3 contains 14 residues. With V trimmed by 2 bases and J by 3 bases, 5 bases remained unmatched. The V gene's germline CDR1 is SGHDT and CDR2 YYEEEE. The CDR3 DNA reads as TGTGCCAGCAGCTTACGACAGGGTCGCTACGAGCAGTACTTC. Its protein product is CASSLRQGRYEQYF.

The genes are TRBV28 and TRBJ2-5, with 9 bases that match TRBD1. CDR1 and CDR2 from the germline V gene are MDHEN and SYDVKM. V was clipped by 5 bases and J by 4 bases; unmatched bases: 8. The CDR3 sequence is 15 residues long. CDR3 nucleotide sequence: TGTGCCAGCAGTCGACCGGGACAGGGAACAGAGACCCAGTACTTC. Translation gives CASSRPGQGTETQYF.

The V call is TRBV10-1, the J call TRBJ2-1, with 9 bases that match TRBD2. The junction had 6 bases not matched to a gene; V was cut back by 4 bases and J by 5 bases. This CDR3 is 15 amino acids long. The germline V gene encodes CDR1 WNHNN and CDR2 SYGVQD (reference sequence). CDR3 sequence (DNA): TGCGCCAGCAGTGGTGGGACTAGCTTGGACAATGAGCAGTTCTTC. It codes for CASSGGTSLDNEQFF.

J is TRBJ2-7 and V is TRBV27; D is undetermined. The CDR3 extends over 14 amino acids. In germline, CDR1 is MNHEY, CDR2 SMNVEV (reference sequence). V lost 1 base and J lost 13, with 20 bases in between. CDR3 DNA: TGTGCCAGCAGTTTATTATTTTTGCCCTCACTGATATACTTC. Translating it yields CASSLLFLPSLIYF.

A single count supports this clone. CDR3 amino acids: CASSYSGGVSEKLFF. CDR3 in DNA: TGTGCCAGCAGTTACTCGGGAGGGGTAAGCGAAAAACTGTTTTTT. The chain is built from TRBV6-5 and TRBJ1-4; possible D gene TRBD1, 5 bases. Germline CDR1 and CDR2: MNHEY and SVGAGI. Trimming shortened V by 0 bases and J by 8 bases, and 13 bases separated the two germline ends. The CDR3 spans 15 residues.

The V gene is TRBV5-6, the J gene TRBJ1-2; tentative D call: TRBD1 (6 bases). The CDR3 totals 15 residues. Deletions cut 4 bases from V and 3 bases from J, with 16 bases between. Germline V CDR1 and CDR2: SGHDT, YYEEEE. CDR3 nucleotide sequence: TGTGCCAGCAGCGCACAGGGTGGCTCCCACTATGGCTACACCTTC. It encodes CASSAQGGSHYGYTF.

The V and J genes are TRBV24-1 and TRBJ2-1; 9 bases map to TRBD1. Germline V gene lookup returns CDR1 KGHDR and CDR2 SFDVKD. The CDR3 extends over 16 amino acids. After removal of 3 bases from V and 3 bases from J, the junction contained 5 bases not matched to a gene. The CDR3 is CATSDPTGGRYNEQFF. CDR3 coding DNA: TGTGCCACCAGTGATCCGACAGGGGGACGCTACAATGAGCAGTTCTTC.